This T cell receptor beta chain is drawn from a study of long-term antiretroviral therapy in people with HIV. Looking at the study overall: It was about a decade before the 2015 immediate-ART recommendation that the earliest samples were taken.

This clone was counted once. Its antigen is not known. Unmatched junction bases numbered 7, after V lost 0 bases and J lost 4 bases. Germline values: CDR1 SGHTS, CDR2 YDEGEE. The CDR3 sequence is 17 residues long. Study-wide results and caveats: From the mid-2000s to the late 2010s, blood was obtained, possibly while participants received older ART regimens. Spans of CDR3 length were tighter for HIV repertoires than for controls.

Assay version v3.0 of immunoSEQ was used, and it was run at survey level. Clones were sequenced by immunoSEQ multiplex PCR, and TCRdb holds only the in-frame ones, with some missing. The table has approximately 23,000 clones, around 82% seen once. The sequence came from a man under 40 with HIV. The sequences come from unsorted PBMCs, collected 1.5 years after starting antiretroviral therapy. The V and J genes are TRBV5-8 and TRBJ2-6, with 7 bases lining up with TRBD1. The DNA for the CDR3 is TGTGCCAGCAGCTTGGTAACAGGGGTGAGGGGGGCCAACGTCCTGACTTTC. Translation: CASSLVTGVRGANVLTF.